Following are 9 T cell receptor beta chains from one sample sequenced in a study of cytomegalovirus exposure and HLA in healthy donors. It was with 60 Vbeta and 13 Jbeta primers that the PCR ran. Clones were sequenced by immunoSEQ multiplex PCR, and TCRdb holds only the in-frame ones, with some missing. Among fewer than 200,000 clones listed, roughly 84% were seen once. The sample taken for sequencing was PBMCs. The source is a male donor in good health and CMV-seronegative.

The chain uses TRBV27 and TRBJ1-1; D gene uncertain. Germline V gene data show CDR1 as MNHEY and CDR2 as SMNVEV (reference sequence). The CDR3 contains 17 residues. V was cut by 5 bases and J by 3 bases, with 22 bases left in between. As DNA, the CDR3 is TGTGCCAGCAGTGCCCGCCCCGGGTGGGCGAGGGACACTGAAGCTTTCTTT. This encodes CASSARPGWARDTEAFF.

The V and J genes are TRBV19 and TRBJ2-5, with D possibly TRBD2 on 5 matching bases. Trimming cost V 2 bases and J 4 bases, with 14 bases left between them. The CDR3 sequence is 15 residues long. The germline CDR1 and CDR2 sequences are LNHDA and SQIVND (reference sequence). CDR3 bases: TGTGCCAGTAGTATACCGACGGGGTCCAGAGAGACCCAGTACTTC. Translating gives CASSIPTGSRETQYF. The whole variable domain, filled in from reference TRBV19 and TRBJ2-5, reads DGGITQSPKYLFRKEGQNVTLSCEQNLNHDAMYWYRQDPGQGLRLIYYSQIVNDFQKGDIAEGYSVSREKKESFPLTVTSAQKNPTAFYLCASSIPTGSRETQYFGPGTRLLVL.

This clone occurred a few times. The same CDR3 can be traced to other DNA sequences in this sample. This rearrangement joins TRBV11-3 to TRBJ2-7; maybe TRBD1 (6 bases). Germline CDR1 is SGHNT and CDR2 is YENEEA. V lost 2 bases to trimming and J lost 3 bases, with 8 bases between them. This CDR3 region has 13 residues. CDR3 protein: CASSLNRDYEQYF. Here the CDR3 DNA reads TGTGCCAGCAGCTTAAACAGGGACTACGAGCAGTACTTC.

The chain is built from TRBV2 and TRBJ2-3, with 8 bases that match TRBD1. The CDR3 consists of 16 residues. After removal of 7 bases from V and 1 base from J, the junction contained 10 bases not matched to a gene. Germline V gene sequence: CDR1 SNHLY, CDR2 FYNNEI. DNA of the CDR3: TGTGCCAGCAAACGGACAGGGTTGGGTCGCACAGATACGCAGTATTTT. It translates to CASKRTGLGRTDTQYF. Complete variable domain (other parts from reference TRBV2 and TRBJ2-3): EPEVTQTPSHQVTQMGQEVILRCVPISNHLYFYWYRQILGQKVEFLVSFYNNEISEKSEIFDDQFSVERPDGSNFTLKIRSTKLEDSAMYFCASKRTGLGRTDTQYFGPGTRLTVL.

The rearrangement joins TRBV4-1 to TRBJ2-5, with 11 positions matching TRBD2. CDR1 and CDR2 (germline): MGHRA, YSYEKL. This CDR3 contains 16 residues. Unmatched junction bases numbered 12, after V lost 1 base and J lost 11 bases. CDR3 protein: CASSQGPSGRPEEQYF. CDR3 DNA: TGCGCCAGCAGCCAAGGTCCTAGCGGGAGGCCTGAAGAGCAGTACTTC.

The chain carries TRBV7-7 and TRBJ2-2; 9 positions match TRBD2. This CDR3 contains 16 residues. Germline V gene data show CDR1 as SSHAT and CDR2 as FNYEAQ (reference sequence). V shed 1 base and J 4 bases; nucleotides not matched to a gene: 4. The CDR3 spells CASSLVAGASTGELFF. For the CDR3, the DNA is TGTGCCAGCAGCTTAGTAGCGGGAGCGAGCACCGGGGAGCTGTTTTTT.

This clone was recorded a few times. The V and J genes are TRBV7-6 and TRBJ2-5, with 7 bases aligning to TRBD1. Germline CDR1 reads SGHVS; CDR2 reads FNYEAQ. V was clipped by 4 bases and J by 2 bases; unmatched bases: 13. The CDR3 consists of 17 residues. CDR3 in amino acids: CASSSGNWPGGQETQYF. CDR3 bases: TGTGCCAGCAGCTCCGGGAATTGGCCAGGGGGACAAGAGACCCAGTACTTC.

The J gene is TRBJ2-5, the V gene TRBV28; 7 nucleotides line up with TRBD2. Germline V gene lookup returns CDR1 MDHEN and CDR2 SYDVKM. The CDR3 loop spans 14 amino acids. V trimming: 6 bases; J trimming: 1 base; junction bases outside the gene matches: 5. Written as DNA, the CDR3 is TGTGCCAGCAGCCCCCCTAGCGGCCAAGAGACCCAGTACTTC. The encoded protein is CASSPPSGQETQYF.

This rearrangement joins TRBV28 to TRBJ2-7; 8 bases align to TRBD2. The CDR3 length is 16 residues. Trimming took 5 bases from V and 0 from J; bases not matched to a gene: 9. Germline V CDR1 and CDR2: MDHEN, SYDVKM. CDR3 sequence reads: CASSDPRSGSSYEQYF. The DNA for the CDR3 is TGTGCCAGCAGTGACCCCCGCAGCGGGAGCTCCTACGAGCAGTACTTC. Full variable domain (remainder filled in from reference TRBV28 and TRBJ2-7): DVKVTQSSRYLVKRTGEKVFLECVQDMDHENMFWYRQDPGLGLRLIYFSYDVKMKEKGDIPEGYSVSREKKERFSLILESASTNQTSMYLCASSDPRSGSSYEQYFGPGTRLTVT.